This is a list of T cell receptor beta chains from one sample in a study of T cells in localized non-small cell lung cancer. The protocol was immunoSEQ multiplex PCR, while the TCRdb copy is restricted to in-frame clones and leaves out a portion. Of 70,000 to 95,000 clones listed, about nine tenths are singletons. Sequencing was performed on PBMCs, taken before any cancer treatment. The receptors derive from a woman between 35 and 70 years old with stage II squamous cell lung carcinoma. The CDR3 runs from the conserved cysteine through the conserved F or W. A D gene is named only where the DNA matches it firmly. Clone size appears in some rows only: once, few, many, or a class for an expanded clone.

>-|-|TRBJ2-3|TRBV2
TGTGCCAGCGGGCGGGTCACAGATACGCAGTATTTT
CASGRVTDTQYF
>-|-|TRBJ1-4|TRBV5-5
TGTGCCAGCAGCCTGGTGGGGGGGCAAGGCAAAGAAAAACTGTTTTTT
CASSLVGGQGKEKLFF
>-|-|TRBJ1-1|TRBV19
TGTGCCAGTAGTGGGGGGAGCGTGAACACTGAAGCTTTCTTT
CASSGGSVNTEAFF
>TRBD1|-|TRBJ1-2|TRBV7-2
TGTGCCAGCAGCTCGACGCTGGCCGGCAGGGGGTATGGCTACACCTTC
CASSSTLAGRGYGYTF
>-|-|TRBJ2-7|TRBV28
TGTGCCAGCAGTCCCCTGAGGCGGGGGCTTTACTACGAGCAGTACTTC
CASSPLRRGLYYEQYF
>TRBD1|-|TRBJ1-1|TRBV2
TGTGCCAGCAGTGAGGACAGGGGGAGGATGCACACTGAAGCTTTCTTT
CASSEDRGRMHTEAFF
>-|-|TRBJ1-5|TRBV6-5
TGTGCCAGCAGTTACTCGATCTTGGGTCAGCCCCAGCATTTT
CASSYSILGQPQHF
>-|-|TRBJ1-2|TRBV2
TGTGCCAGCAGTGAAGAGAGAGGGAACTATGGCTACACCTTC
CASSEERGNYGYTF
>TRBD1|-|TRBJ1-5|TRBV4-1
TGCGCCAGCAGCCACCCGAACCAGGGGGGTCAGCCCCAGCATTTT
CASSHPNQGGQPQHF
>-|-|TRBJ2-3|TRBV19
TGTGCCAGTAGTATCTCCCGGAACACAGATACGCAGTATTTT
CASSISRNTDTQYF
>-|-|TRBJ2-7|TRBV10-1
TGCGCCAGCAGTGGGATGAACATCGGATCCTACGAGCAGTACTTC
CASSGMNIGSYEQYF
>-|-|TRBJ1-5|TRBV30
TGTGCCTGGAGTGTATCGGACGGGCAGCCCCAGCATTTT
CAWSVSDGQPQHF
>-|-|TRBJ1-2|TRBV7-9
TGTGCCAGCAGCCCCGGACTCGGCTATGGCTACACCTTC
CASSPGLGYGYTF
>-|-|TRBJ1-5|TRBV6-6
TGTGCCAGCAAGGCCGATCAGCCCCAGCATTTT
CASKADQPQHF
>TRBD2|once|TRBJ2-3|TRBV29-1
TGCAGCGTTGTTCCCACTAGCGGGAGATTGGATACGCAGTATTTT
CSVVPTSGRLDTQYF
>-|-|TRBJ1-1|TRBV7-9
TGTGCCAGCAGCTACGGGGCAGGGACCACCTCCACAGCTTTCTTT
CASSYGAGTTSTAFF
>TRBD2|-|TRBJ2-2|TRBV6-1
TGTGCCAGTGTAGCGGGAGCCGGGGAGCTGTTTTTT
CASVAGAGELFF